The 3 T cell receptor beta chains in this list originate from one sample, sequenced in a study of blood T cell repertoires in COVID-19. Sequencing was performed with immunoSEQ multiplex PCR; in TCRdb, only in-frame clones are kept and a portion is missing. The sample includes approximately 53,000 clones, 90% to 95% of them seen just once. Sequencing was done on a sample of peripheral blood. The receptors were gathered from an elderly woman with acute or convalescent COVID-19.

The rearrangement uses TRBV5-4 and TRBJ1-2; tentatively, D is TRBD1 (6 bases). The CDR3 extends over 15 amino acids. Trimming stripped 4 bases from V and 2 bases from J, with 15 bases between. Germline V lookup: CDR1 SGHNT, CDR2 YYREEE (reference sequence). CDR3 region: CASSPPGGANYGYTF. As DNA, the CDR3 is TGTGCCAGCAGCCCACCGGGGGGCGCGAACTATGGCTACACCTTC.

This chain connects TRBV25-1 to TRBJ2-7, with D tentatively TRBD1 (5 bases). The CDR3 extends over 13 amino acids. Germline V gene lookup returns CDR1 MGHDK and CDR2 SYGVNS. Trimming cost V 7 bases and J 6 bases, with 16 bases left between them. The CDR3 loop is CASTPPGAREQYF. CDR3 nucleotides: TGTGCCAGCACTCCCCCTGGGGCGCGCGAGCAGTACTTC.

The chain recombines TRBV23-1 with TRBJ2-7, with 13 nucleotides matching TRBD2. TRBV23-1 is an ORF, with its function uncertain. Losses at the gene ends were 2 bases for V and 3 bases for J; bases not matched to a gene: 1. The CDR3 covers 15 residues. The CDR3 DNA is TGCGCCAGCAGTCAAGGGACTAGCGGGAACTACGAGCAGTACTTC. It yields the protein CASSQGTSGNYEQYF.